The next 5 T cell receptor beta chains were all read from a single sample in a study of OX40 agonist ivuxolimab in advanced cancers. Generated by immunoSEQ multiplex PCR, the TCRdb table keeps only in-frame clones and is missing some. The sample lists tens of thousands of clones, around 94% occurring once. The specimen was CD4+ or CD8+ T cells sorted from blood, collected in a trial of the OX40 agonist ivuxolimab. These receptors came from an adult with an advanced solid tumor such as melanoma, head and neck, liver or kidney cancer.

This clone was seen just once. The CDR3: CASSPLGVLAGAGEQFF. The CDR3 DNA sequence: TGTGCCAGCAGCCCCCTCGGGGTCCTAGCGGGAGCTGGTGAGCAGTTCTTC. V usage is TRBV16 and J usage is TRBJ2-1; 10 bases are shared with TRBD2. J gave up 9 bases and V 4 bases, and 15 bases lay outside the gene matches. The CDR3 consists of 17 residues. CDR1 is KGHSY, CDR2 FQNENV, per germline.

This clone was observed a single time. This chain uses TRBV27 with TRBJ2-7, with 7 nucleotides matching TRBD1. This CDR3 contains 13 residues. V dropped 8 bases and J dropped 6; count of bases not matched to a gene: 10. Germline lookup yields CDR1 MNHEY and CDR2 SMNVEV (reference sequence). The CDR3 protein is CASGPTGVGEQYF. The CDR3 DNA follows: TGTGCCAGCGGGCCAACAGGGGTGGGCGAGCAGTACTTC.

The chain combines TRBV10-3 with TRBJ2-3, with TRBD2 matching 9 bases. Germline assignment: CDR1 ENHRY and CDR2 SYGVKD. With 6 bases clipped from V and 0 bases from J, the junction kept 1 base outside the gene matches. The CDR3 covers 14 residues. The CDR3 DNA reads TGTGCCATCAGCACTAGCGGGAGCACAGATACGCAGTATTTT. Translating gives CAISTSGSTDTQYF.

The DNA for the CDR3 is TGTGCCAGCAGGGTGGGCAGCTGGACCTACAATGAGCAGTTCTTC. Translation gives CASRVGSWTYNEQFF. V is TRBV28 and J is TRBJ2-1, with unresolved D. The CDR3 is 15 residues long. The ends were cut back, 6 bases at V and 2 bases at J, with 14 bases in the middle. Germline-derived CDR1 and CDR2 are MDHEN and SYDVKM.

The CDR3 spells CASSDLALGEQFF. The CDR3 DNA reads TGTGCCAGCAGCGATCTAGCACTCGGGGAGCAGTTCTTC. This chain links TRBV7-3 with TRBJ2-1; a weak D match, TRBD2 (5 bases). Trimming removed 5 bases from V and 10 bases from J, with 15 bases in between. CDR3 length: 13 residues. The V gene's germline CDR1 is SGHTA and CDR2 FQGTGA.